This TCR beta chain was found in a study of blood T cell repertoires in COVID-19. Whole-study context: Researchers got acute and convalescent COVID-19 samples from the United States, Italy and Spain.

Method: immunoSEQ multiplex PCR; TCRdb's copy keeps in-frame clones and lacks some. The table records more than 65,000 clones, 75% to 90% of them present only once. V trimming: 2 bases; J trimming: 8 bases; junction bases outside the gene matches: 11. The V gene's germline CDR1 is SGHRS and CDR2 YFSETQ. This CDR3 spans 16 amino acids. What was sequenced was peripheral blood. The chain couples TRBV5-1 to TRBJ1-4; 8 bases line up with TRBD1. The TCR comes from a man at least 80 years old with acute or convalescent COVID-19. The CDR3 region is CASSLAAGGVREKLFF. CDR3 nucleotide sequence: TGCGCCAGCAGCTTAGCGGCAGGGGGCGTTAGAGAAAAACTGTTTTTT. The full variable domain, completed using reference TRBV5-1 and TRBJ1-4, is KAGVTQTPRYLIKTRGQQVTLSCSPISGHRSVSWYQQTPGQGLQFLFEYFSETQRNKGNFPGRFSGRQFSNSRSEMNVSTLELGDSALYLCASSLAAGGVREKLFFGSGTQLSVL.